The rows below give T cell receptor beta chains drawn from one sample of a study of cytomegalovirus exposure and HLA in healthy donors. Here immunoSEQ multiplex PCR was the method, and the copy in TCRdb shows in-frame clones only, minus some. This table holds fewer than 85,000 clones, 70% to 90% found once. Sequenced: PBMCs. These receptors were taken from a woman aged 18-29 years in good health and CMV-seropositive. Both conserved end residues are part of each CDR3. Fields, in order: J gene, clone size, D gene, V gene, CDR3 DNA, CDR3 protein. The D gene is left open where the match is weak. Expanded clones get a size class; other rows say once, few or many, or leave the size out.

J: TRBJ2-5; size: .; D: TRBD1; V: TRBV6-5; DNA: TGTGCCAGCAGTTACGGGACAGATCGAGAGACCCAGTACTTC; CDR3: CASSYGTDRETQYF
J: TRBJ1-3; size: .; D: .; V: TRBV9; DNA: TGTGCCAGCAGCACCATGCCGGGAGAGCTATCTGGAAACACCATATATTTT; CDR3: CASSTMPGELSGNTIYF
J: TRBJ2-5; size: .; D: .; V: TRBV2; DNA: TGTGCCAGCAGTGCTTTGGGGACACCCCGACAAGAGACCCAGTACTTC; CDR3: CASSALGTPRQETQYF
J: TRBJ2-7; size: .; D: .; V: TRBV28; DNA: TGTGCCACCCTTGAGGGTTCCCCCTACGAGCAGTACTTC; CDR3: CATLEGSPYEQYF
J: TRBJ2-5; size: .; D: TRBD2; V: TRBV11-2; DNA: TGTGCCAGCAGCCTACACGGGACTAGCGGGACCTCGGGGACCCAGTACTTC; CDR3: CASSLHGTSGTSGTQYF
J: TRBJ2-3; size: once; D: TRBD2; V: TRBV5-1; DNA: TGCGCCAGCAGATTGAGACCGGGGGGGCCCGAAGATACGCAGTATTTT; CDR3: CASRLRPGGPEDTQYF
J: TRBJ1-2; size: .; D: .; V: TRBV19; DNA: TGTGCCAGTAGTATTTTGGTCGACACGAGCAGGGCAAACTATGGCTACACCTTC; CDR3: CASSILVDTSRANYGYTF
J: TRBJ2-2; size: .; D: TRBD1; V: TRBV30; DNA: TGTGCCTGGAGTGTTGGACAGGGGGTCGGGGAGCTGTTTTTT; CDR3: CAWSVGQGVGELFF
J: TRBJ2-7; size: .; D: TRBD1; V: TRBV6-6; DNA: TGTGCCAGCAGTTACCGTGGGGACAGGGGCTTTTACGAGCAGTACTTC; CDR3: CASSYRGDRGFYEQYF
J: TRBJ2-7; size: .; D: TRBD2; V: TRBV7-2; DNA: TGTGCCAGCAGCTTCGGGGGGGGGCCCCAGAGCGAGCAGTACTTC; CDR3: CASSFGGGPQSEQYF
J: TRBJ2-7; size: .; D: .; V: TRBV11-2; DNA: TGTGCCAGCAGCTTGATGGCCTTCCAAGGGGGGCAGTACTTC; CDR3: CASSLMAFQGGQYF
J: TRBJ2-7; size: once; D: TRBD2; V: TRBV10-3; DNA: TGTGCCATCAGTGGGCATATAGCGGGAGCCTACGAGCAGTACTTC; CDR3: CAISGHIAGAYEQYF
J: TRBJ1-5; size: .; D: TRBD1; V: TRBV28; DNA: TGTGCCAGCAGTTTGGACAGGGCGGATCAGCCCCAGCATTTT; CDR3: CASSLDRADQPQHF
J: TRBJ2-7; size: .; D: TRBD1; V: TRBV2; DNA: TGTGCCAGCAGGGGGACAGGGGGCTTCTACGAGCAGTACTTC; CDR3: CASRGTGGFYEQYF
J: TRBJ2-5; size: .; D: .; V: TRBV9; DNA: TGTGCCAGCAGCGTAGCCAGGGGCCTAGGTGAGACCCAGTACTTC; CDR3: CASSVARGLGETQYF
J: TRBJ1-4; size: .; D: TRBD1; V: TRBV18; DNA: TGTGCCAGCTCACCGGACAGGGTGGCAAATGAAAAACTGTTTTTT; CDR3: CASSPDRVANEKLFF
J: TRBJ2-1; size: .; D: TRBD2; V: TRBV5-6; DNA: TGTGCCAGCAGCTTACTAGCGGGGGTTAATGAGCAGTTCTTC; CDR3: CASSLLAGVNEQFF
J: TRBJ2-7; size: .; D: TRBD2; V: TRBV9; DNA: TGTGCCAGCAGCGTACTAGCGGGAGTGGGGGAGCAGTACTTC; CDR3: CASSVLAGVGEQYF
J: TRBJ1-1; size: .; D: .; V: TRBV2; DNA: TGTGCCAGCAGTGAAAAAAATTTGGGGAGTCTGAACACTGAAGCTTTCTTT; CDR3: CASSEKNLGSLNTEAFF
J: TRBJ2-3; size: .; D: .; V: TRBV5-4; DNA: TGTGCCAGCAGCTTTGCTGGGGGGGCCGCAGATACGCAGTATTTT; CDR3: CASSFAGGAADTQYF
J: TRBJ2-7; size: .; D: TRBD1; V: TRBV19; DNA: TGTGCCAGTAGGGACAGGGCCCCCTCCTACGAGCAGTACTTC; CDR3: CASRDRAPSYEQYF